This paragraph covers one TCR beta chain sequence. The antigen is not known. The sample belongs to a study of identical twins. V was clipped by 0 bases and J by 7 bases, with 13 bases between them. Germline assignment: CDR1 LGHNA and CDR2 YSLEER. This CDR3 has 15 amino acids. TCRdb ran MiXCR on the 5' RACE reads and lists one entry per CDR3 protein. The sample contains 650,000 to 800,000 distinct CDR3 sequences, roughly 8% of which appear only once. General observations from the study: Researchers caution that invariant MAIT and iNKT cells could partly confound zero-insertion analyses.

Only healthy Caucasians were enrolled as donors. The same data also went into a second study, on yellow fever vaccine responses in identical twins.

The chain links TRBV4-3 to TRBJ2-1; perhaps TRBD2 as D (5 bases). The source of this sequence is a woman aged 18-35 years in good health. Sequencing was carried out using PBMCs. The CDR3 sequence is CASSQDIGGSNEQFF. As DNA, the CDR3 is TGCGCCAGCAGCCAAGACATCGGCGGGTCGAATGAGCAGTTCTTC.